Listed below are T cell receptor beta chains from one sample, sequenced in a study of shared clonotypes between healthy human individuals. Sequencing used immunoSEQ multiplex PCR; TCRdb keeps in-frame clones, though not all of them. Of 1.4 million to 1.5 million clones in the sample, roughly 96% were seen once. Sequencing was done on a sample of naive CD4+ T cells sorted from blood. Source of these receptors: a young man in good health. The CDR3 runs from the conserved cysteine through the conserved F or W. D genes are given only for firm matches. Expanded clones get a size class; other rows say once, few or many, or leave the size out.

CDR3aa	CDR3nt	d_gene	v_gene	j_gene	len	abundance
CASSDRRAGELFF	TGTGCCAGCAGCGACAGGCGCGCCGGGGAGCTGTTTTTT	NA	TRBV9	TRBJ2-2	13	NA
CASSEAGDNQPQHF	TGTGCCAGCAGTGAGGCCGGGGACAATCAGCCCCAGCATTTT	NA	TRBV6-1	TRBJ1-5	14	NA
CASSLDGAIGQPQHF	TGCGCCAGCAGCTTGGATGGGGCGATTGGGCAGCCCCAGCATTTT	NA	TRBV5-1	TRBJ1-5	15	NA
CASSATGGIGYTF	TGTGCCAGCAGCGCCACAGGGGGCATTGGCTACACCTTC	TRBD1	TRBV7-3	TRBJ1-2	13	once
CASSRHLVQRTYEQYF	TGTGCCAGCAGCCGCCACCTAGTACAACGGACCTACGAGCAGTACTTC	NA	TRBV14	TRBJ2-7	16	NA
CASTQGQGITEAFF	TGTGCCAGCACTCAGGGACAGGGGATCACTGAAGCTTTCTTT	TRBD1	TRBV6-1	TRBJ1-1	14	NA
CASSSLQYEQYF	TGTGCCAGCAGTTCCCTCCAGTACGAGCAGTACTTC	NA	TRBV28	TRBJ2-7	12	NA
CASSPPTPGLAGEDEQFF	TGTGCCAGCAGCCCACCAACGCCGGGACTAGCGGGAGAAGATGAGCAGTTCTTC	TRBD2	TRBV5-6	TRBJ2-1	18	NA
CASSLNQGSYEQYF	TGTGCCAGCAGTTTAAATCAGGGTTCCTACGAGCAGTACTTC	NA	TRBV28	TRBJ2-7	14	NA
CASSPGQVNQPQHF	TGCGCCAGCAGCCCCGGACAGGTCAATCAGCCCCAGCATTTT	TRBD1	TRBV5-1	TRBJ1-5	14	NA
CASQGLAGGDTQYF	TGTGCCAGCCAAGGGCTAGCGGGAGGAGATACGCAGTATTTT	TRBD2	TRBV18	TRBJ2-3	14	NA
CASSRQGGETQYF	TGTGCCAGTAGTAGACAGGGAGGGGAGACCCAGTACTTC	NA	TRBV19	TRBJ2-5	13	NA
CATSLGIRWGEQYF	TGTGCCACCAGCCTCGGGATCCGGTGGGGGGAGCAGTACTTC	NA	TRBV15	TRBJ2-7	14	NA
CASSPFGGASSYNEQFF	TGTGCCAGCTCACCTTTTGGGGGTGCTAGCTCCTACAATGAGCAGTTCTTC	NA	TRBV18	TRBJ2-1	17	once
CASSRWTSGGSAGELFF	TGTGCCAGCAGCCGCTGGACTAGCGGAGGATCGGCCGGGGAGCTGTTTTTT	TRBD2	TRBV7-2	TRBJ2-2	17	NA
CATSRDEKLFF	TGTGCCACCAGCAGAGATGAAAAACTGTTTTTT	NA	TRBV15	TRBJ1-4	11	few
CASSANSGNTIYF	TGTGCCAGCTCAGCTAACTCTGGAAACACCATATATTTT	NA	TRBV18	TRBJ1-3	13	NA
CASSWRFWGDQETQYF	TGCGCCAGCAGCTGGAGGTTTTGGGGGGACCAAGAGACCCAGTACTTC	NA	TRBV5-1	TRBJ2-5	16	NA
CATSSPNAKNIQYF	TGTGCCACCAGCAGTCCTAATGCCAAAAACATTCAGTACTTC	NA	TRBV15	TRBJ2-4	14	NA
CASRFPDRQLDYGYTF	TGTGCCAGCAGGTTTCCCGACAGACAACTGGACTATGGCTACACCTTC	NA	TRBV2	TRBJ1-2	16	NA
CASSPGQGFGELFF	TGTGCCAGCAGCCCGGGACAGGGGTTCGGGGAGCTGTTTTTT	TRBD1	TRBV11-3	TRBJ2-2	14	once
CASSYFGTSQETQYF	TGTGCCAGCAGTTACTTCGGGACTAGCCAAGAGACCCAGTACTTC	TRBD2	TRBV6-5	TRBJ2-5	15	NA
CASSLWNSYYNEQFF	TGTGCCAGCAGCTTGTGGAACAGTTACTACAATGAGCAGTTCTTC	NA	TRBV5-4	TRBJ2-1	15	NA
CASRLTGIYEQYF	TGTGCCAGCAGACTAACGGGGATCTACGAGCAGTACTTC	NA	TRBV27	TRBJ2-7	13	NA
CASSIGVSTGELFF	TGTGCCAGTAGTATAGGTGTCAGCACCGGGGAGCTGTTTTTT	NA	TRBV19	TRBJ2-2	14	NA
CASSQTGVTSYEQYF	TGTGCCAGTAGTCAGACAGGAGTAACTTCCTACGAGCAGTACTTC	NA	TRBV19	TRBJ2-7	15	NA
CASSISVSYEQYF	TGTGCCAGCAGTATTAGCGTGTCCTACGAGCAGTACTTC	NA	TRBV6-5	TRBJ2-7	13	NA
CASPKLAGGPDEQFF	TGTGCCTCTCCCAAGCTAGCGGGAGGTCCCGATGAGCAGTTCTTC	TRBD2	TRBV30	TRBJ2-1	15	NA
CASSVDTWSGYTF	TGCGCCAGCAGCGTGGACACCTGGTCTGGCTACACCTTC	NA	TRBV5-1	TRBJ1-2	13	NA
CASSLGVPGGEQYF	TGTGCCAGCAGCTTAGGAGTCCCGGGGGGCGAGCAGTACTTC	TRBD2	TRBV5-5	TRBJ2-7	14	NA
CASSLQGTLTYEQYF	TGTGCCAGCTCACTACAGGGGACGCTTACCTACGAGCAGTACTTC	TRBD1	TRBV18	TRBJ2-7	15	NA
CASVSHPRGSSNQPQHF	TGTGCCAGCGTCAGCCATCCAAGGGGTTCTAGCAATCAGCCCCAGCATTTT	NA	TRBV2	TRBJ1-5	17	once
CASSPLGREQYF	TGTGCCAGCAGTCCCCTTGGGCGAGAGCAGTACTTC	NA	TRBV27	TRBJ2-7	12	NA
CASSYRPGNQETQYF	TGTGCCAGCAGTTACCGGCCAGGAAACCAAGAGACCCAGTACTTC	NA	TRBV6-5	TRBJ2-5	15	NA
CASSFRRDTQYF	TGTGCCAGCAGCTTCCGCAGGGATACGCAGTATTTT	NA	TRBV7-9	TRBJ2-3	12	NA
CASSPRTGTGGEKLFF	TGTGCCAGCTCACCACGGACCGGGACAGGGGGTGAAAAACTGTTTTTT	TRBD1	TRBV18	TRBJ1-4	16	NA
CASSLDTIEGTQYF	TGTGCCAGCTCACTCGACACGATAGAGGGGACCCAGTACTTC	NA	TRBV18	TRBJ2-5	14	NA
CASTTGPNTEAFF	TGTGCCAGTACAACCGGGCCGAACACTGAAGCTTTCTTT	NA	TRBV19	TRBJ1-1	13	NA
CASSLVHAADTQYF	TGTGCTAGCAGCTTAGTTCACGCAGCAGATACGCAGTATTTT	NA	TRBV7-7	TRBJ2-3	14	NA
CAISGVGTRPYEQYF	TGTGCCATCAGTGGAGTGGGGACTAGACCCTACGAGCAGTACTTC	TRBD2	TRBV10-3	TRBJ2-7	15	NA
CASSRDSGNTIYF	TGCGCCAGCAGCAGAGACTCTGGAAACACCATATATTTT	NA	TRBV5-1	TRBJ1-3	13	NA
CASSTTWGRNTEAFF	TGTGCCAGTAGTACCACTTGGGGAAGGAACACTGAAGCTTTCTTT	NA	TRBV19	TRBJ1-1	15	NA
CASSLRREGPPDTQYF	TGCGCCAGCAGCTTAAGGCGGGAGGGCCCTCCAGATACGCAGTATTTT	TRBD2	TRBV5-1	TRBJ2-3	16	NA
CASSPPRRVFGSNQPQHF	TGTGCCAGTAGTCCTCCTAGGCGGGTATTTGGTAGCAATCAGCCCCAGCATTTT	NA	TRBV19	TRBJ1-5	18	NA
CASSVSGDTLYSYEQYF	TGTGCCAGCAGCGTATCCGGGGACACCTTATACTCCTACGAGCAGTACTTC	NA	TRBV9	TRBJ2-7	17	NA
CASSLGQLAGGVSYNEQFF	TGTGCCAGCAGTTTAGGGCAGCTAGCGGGAGGGGTCTCCTACAATGAGCAGTTCTTC	TRBD2	TRBV27	TRBJ2-1	19	NA
CASSLLGKETQYF	TGTGCCAGCAGCCTCTTAGGAAAAGAGACCCAGTACTTC	NA	TRBV6-1	TRBJ2-5	13	NA
CATSGGHINTGELFF	TGTGCCACCAGCGGGGGACACATTAACACCGGGGAGCTGTTTTTT	NA	TRBV15	TRBJ2-2	15	NA
CASSPRQGTTNEKLFF	TGCGCCAGCAGCCCCAGACAGGGGACAACTAATGAAAAACTGTTTTTT	TRBD1	TRBV4-1	TRBJ1-4	16	NA